The present TCR beta chain was sequenced within a study of T cell repertoires in ileal Crohn's disease. Study-wide context: Patients had a median approximately 7.2-year disease duration, and roughly 32% were active smokers. Study-wide results and caveats: Clonality above 26.8% at surgery always came with endoscopic recurrence.

This sample's time point: inflamed ileum from the surgical specimen. CDR1 and CDR2 from the germline V gene are MNHEY and SVGAGI. V was shortened by 8 bases and J by 5 bases, with 16 bases between the two germline ends. CDR3 length: 13 amino acids. This table comes from immunoSEQ multiplex PCR, and its TCRdb copy is limited to in-frame clones, with some not included. The sample yields approximately 16,000 clones, 80% to 95% seen once. Comment on this clone: Its target is unknown.

The material sequenced was ileal tissue. The chain uses TRBV6-5 and TRBJ2-7, with a weak D call TRBD2 (7 bases). This sequence originates from an adult with Crohn's disease. The CDR3 DNA sequence: TGTGCCAGCGCATTTTCGGGGGGCAACGAGCAGTACTTC. Encoded protein: CASAFSGGNEQYF.